The 14 T cell receptor beta chains below all came from one sample that was sequenced in a study of regulatory T cells in long-lasting Graves disease. With iRepertoire HTBI primers and Arm-PCR of CDR3 regions, TCR beta libraries were built. Via MiXCR, TCRdb re-called the multiplex PCR reads, giving one row per CDR3 protein. The repertoire consists of about 620,000 distinct CDR3 sequences, with approximately 15% occurring once and the leading ten covering 15% to 20%. Regarding time point: newly diagnosed GD, antithyroid drugs for less than 3 months. PBMCs provided the RNA from which the TCR library was made. These records were also assigned to another study, of T cells in Graves' hyperthyroidism and ophthalmopathy.

Source: peripheral blood mononuclear cells (PBMCs), taken at new diagnosis, from a patient treated with antithyroid drugs. Every receptor here comes from a woman between 25 and 40 years old with Graves disease.

This clonotype has more than one count but fewer than ten. The junction departs from the called germline gene at one end, perhaps through a read error. The V and J genes are TRBV5-1 and TRBJ1-1, with D unresolved. Per germline, CDR1 SGHRS and CDR2 YFSETQ. The CDR3 is made up of 14 amino acids. CDR3 residues: CASSLDRPSTDAFF. The DNA for the CDR3 is TGCGCCAGCAGCTTGGATCGACCAAGCACTGACGCTTTCTTT.

This clonotype showed up many times. The genes are TRBV7-2 and TRBJ1-5; the D is unclear. V was cut by 2 bases and J by 3 bases, with 8 bases left in between. The length of the CDR3 is 14 residues. Germline lookup yields CDR1 SGHTA and CDR2 FQGNSA. The CDR3 DNA reads TGTGCCAGCAGCTTACTAGGGTACAATCAGCCCCAGCATTTT. The encoded protein is CASSLLGYNQPQHF.

This clonotype was recorded at least ten times. V and J are TRBV20-1 and TRBJ1-5; D possibly corresponds to TRBD1 (6 bases). The CDR3 has 16 amino acids. The germline V and J ends were trimmed by 7 bases and 0 bases, with 19 bases remaining between them. The germline V gene encodes CDR1 DFQATT and CDR2 SNEGSKA (reference sequence). CDR3 DNA sequence: TGCAGTGGATTGACAGGAGGCGGTTTTAGCAATCAGCCCCAGCATTTT. It encodes CSGLTGGGFSNQPQHF.

In this sample, this clonotype turned up many times. The chain uses TRBV2 and TRBJ2-5; D may be TRBD2 (6 bases). V lost 8 bases and J 3 bases, leaving 16 bases between the germline ends. Germline CDR1 and CDR2: SNHLY and FYNNEI. The CDR3 is made up of 14 amino acids. The CDR3 is CASGGRSREETQYF. CDR3 nucleotide sequence: TGTGCCAGCGGAGGGCGCTCCAGGGAAGAGACCCAGTACTTC.

The chain is built from TRBV2 and TRBJ1-3, with TRBD1 matching 11 bases. CDR1 and CDR2 from the germline V gene are SNHLY and FYNNEI. The length of the CDR3 is 18 residues. V shed 6 bases and J 2 bases; nucleotides not matched to a gene: 12. CDR3 in DNA: TGTGCCAGCAGCTACACCGCTCCGGGACAGGGGGCTGGAAACACCATATATTTT. This translates into CASSYTAPGQGAGNTIYF.

The genes are TRBV19 and TRBJ2-7; 7 nucleotides agree with TRBD1. The CDR3 has 15 amino acids. Looked up from germline, CDR1 is LNHDA and CDR2 is SQIVND (reference sequence). Trimming removed 2 bases from V and 0 bases from J; junction bases left unmatched: 4. In DNA form, the CDR3 reads TGTGCCAGTAGTATAAAGGGACAGAACTCCTACGAGCAGTACTTC. Its translation is CASSIKGQNSYEQYF.

This clonotype was recorded a few times. The V call is TRBV18, the J call TRBJ2-3, with D possibly TRBD2 on 6 matching bases. With the DNA end fitting TRBJ2-5 better, the J assignment may be wrong. Looked up from germline, CDR1 is KGHSH and CDR2 is LQKENI. The CDR3 runs to 15 residues. The CDR3: CASSLFTGEGETQYF. DNA for the CDR3: TGTGCCAGCTCACTCTTTACGGGAGAGGGAGAGACCCAGTACTTC.

This clonotype was detected many times. V and J are TRBV20-1 and TRBJ1-1; D ambiguous. There are 14 residues in the CDR3. The ends were cut back, 2 bases at V and 0 bases at J, with 10 bases in the middle. CDR1 and CDR2 (germline): DFQATT, SNEGSKA (reference sequence). The CDR3 protein is CSARYPRLNTEAFF. DNA for the CDR3: TGCAGTGCTAGATATCCGCGGTTGAACACTGAAGCTTTCTTT.

There are a few counts of this clonotype. V and J are TRBV20-1 and TRBJ1-5; possibly TRBD1 for D (5 bases). Trimming left V 3 bases short and J 6 bases short, with 15 bases between. The CDR3 sequence is 14 residues long. CDR1 is DFQATT and CDR2 is SNEGSKA in the germline V gene (reference sequence). The CDR3 nucleotides are TGCAGTGCTAGGCTGTTGGACACGAGTCAGCCCCAGCATTTT. Its protein product is CSARLLDTSQPQHF.

About this clonotype: This may arise from a read error, as a much more abundant clone is one base away. The CDR3 DNA is TGTGCCGGCAGCCCTGGACAGGGGGCAACAGATACGCAGTATTTT. Translation gives CAGSPGQGATDTQYF. The chain recombines TRBV11-2 with TRBJ2-3, with 11 bases that match TRBD1. CDR3 length: 15 residues. The germline V gene has CDR1 SGHAT and CDR2 FQNNGV.

This clonotype has at least ten counts. The rearrangement links TRBV18 to TRBJ2-3; D remains ambiguous. The V end was cut by 3 bases, the J end by 1 base, with 5 bases between. Germline V gives CDR1 KGHSH, CDR2 LQKENI. The CDR3 sequence is 13 residues long. The CDR3 region has the DNA TGTGCCAGCTCACCCCGGGGCACAGATACGCAGTATTTT. Encoded protein: CASSPRGTDTQYF.

The chain combines TRBV30 with TRBJ1-3; 7 positions match TRBD1. CDR3 length: 14 residues. V lost 3 bases and J lost 2; bases outside the gene matches: 4. The germline V gene has CDR1 GTSNPN and CDR2 SVGIG (reference sequence). CDR3 DNA: TGTGCCTGGAGGACAGGGACTCCTGGAAACACCATATATTTT. It yields the protein CAWRTGTPGNTIYF. Full variable domain (outside the CDR3, taken from reference TRBV30 and TRBJ1-3): SQTIHQWPATLVQPVGSPLSLECTVEGTSNPNLYWYRQAAGRGLQLLFYSVGIGQISSEVPQNLSASRPQDRQFILSSKKLLLSDSGFYLCAWRTGTPGNTIYFGEGSWLTVV.

V is TRBV29-1 and J is TRBJ1-1; TRBD1 is a possible D gene (6 bases). Germline V gene data show CDR1 as SQVTM and CDR2 as ANQGSEA. This CDR3 contains 12 residues. Trimming shortened V by 6 bases and J by 4 bases, and 12 bases separated the two germline ends. CDR3 DNA sequence: TGCAGCGTAAGACAGGCTCGCACTGAAGCTTTCTTT. Its protein is CSVRQARTEAFF.

In this sample, this clonotype turned up many times. The rearrangement uses TRBV7-9 and TRBJ2-3; maybe TRBD2 (6 bases). The CDR3 contains 17 residues. Germline loops: CDR1 SEHNR, CDR2 FQNEAQ (reference sequence). V gave up 1 base and J gave up 6 bases, with 20 bases separating them. CDR3 in DNA: TGTGCCAGCAGCTTAGTAGCTCAAGCGGGTTTCTCGGATACGCAGTATTTT. Amino acids: CASSLVAQAGFSDTQYF. Together with reference TRBV7-9 and TRBJ2-3, the CDR3 gives the full variable domain: DTGVSQNPRHKITKRGQNVTFRCDPISEHNRLYWYRQTLGQGPEFLTYFQNEAQLEKSRLLSDRFSAERPKGSFSTLEIQRTEQGDSAMYLCASSLVAQAGFSDTQYFGPGTRLTVL.